The clone carrying this T cell receptor (beta chain) was recorded at least ten times. The antigen is undetermined. The ends lost 1 base at V and 3 bases at J; junction bases unmatched: 2. Germline CDR1 and CDR2: MDHEN and SYDVKM. There are 14 residues in the CDR3. This sample was included in a study of T-cell reconstitution after alpha-beta-depleted transplantation in children. Study-wide results and caveats: Approximately two months post-transplant, alpha-beta T cells reportedly originated from several hundred expanded graft clones. It was surviving recipient T cells and thymic progenitors that gave some patients high TCRbeta diversity at day 60. Once a year had passed after transplant, T-cell counts and diversity came mostly from newly produced T cells.

Unique molecular identifiers were built into the TCRbeta library. TCRdb recomputed calls from the PCR reads with MiXCR, one row per CDR3 protein. The sample includes about 140,000 distinct CDR3 sequences, about 8.8% of them seen just once. The input for sequencing was PBMCs, mostly from graft donor cells, taken 180 days after TCRalphabeta/CD19-depleted stem cell transplant. The receptor was isolated from a female patient aged 2 to 10 who had a stem cell transplant for congenital amegakaryocytic thrombocytopenia, so the T cells may come from the graft donor. The chain links TRBV28 to TRBJ2-7; 8 nucleotides agree with TRBD2. This CDR3 reads CASSLYGGVYEQYF. CDR3 sequence (DNA): TGTGCCAGCAGTTTATACGGGGGGGTCTACGAGCAGTACTTC.